The rows below give T cell receptor beta chains drawn from one sample of a study of identifying expanded T cells in peripheral blood. The protocol was immunoSEQ multiplex PCR, while the TCRdb copy is restricted to in-frame clones and leaves out a portion. The data contain over 100,000 clones, 88% of them singletons. The sequencing input was blood. The source of these receptors is a person aged 18 to 70 in good health. The CDR3 runs from the conserved cysteine through the conserved F or W. The D gene is left open where the match is weak.

v_gene: TRBV11-2
d_gene: NA
CDR3aa: CASSSSGLLDEQYF

v_gene: TRBV19
d_gene: TRBD1
CDR3aa: CASSIRDSLNTEAFF

v_gene: TRBV19
d_gene: NA
CDR3aa: CASSVYRENEAFF

v_gene: TRBV11-3
d_gene: NA
CDR3aa: CASSPGGRKNTEAFF

v_gene: TRBV19
d_gene: TRBD1
CDR3aa: CASSGDRVGKTQYF

v_gene: TRBV10-3
d_gene: NA
CDR3aa: CAISETEGSNQPQHF

v_gene: TRBV7-9
d_gene: TRBD1
CDR3aa: CASRSIQGAFYNEQFF

v_gene: TRBV25-1
d_gene: NA
CDR3aa: CASSPFGDTQYF

v_gene: TRBV30
d_gene: NA
CDR3aa: CAWGFGGSEKLFF

v_gene: TRBV6-5
d_gene: NA
CDR3aa: CASSYSQGNQPQHF

v_gene: TRBV4-3
d_gene: TRBD2
CDR3aa: CASSQDSGRGDTQYF

v_gene: TRBV5-1
d_gene: NA
CDR3aa: CASSLGPTNNEQFF

v_gene: TRBV19
d_gene: TRBD1
CDR3aa: CASAPRDRLLPGANVLTF

v_gene: TRBV6-5
d_gene: NA
CDR3aa: CASSLGRPNEKLFF

v_gene: TRBV6-5
d_gene: NA
CDR3aa: CASSYSRTATYEQYF

v_gene: TRBV19
d_gene: NA
CDR3aa: CASSLEGSEQFF

v_gene: TRBV7-9
d_gene: TRBD1
CDR3aa: CASSYSGQVVEAFF

v_gene: TRBV11-3
d_gene: TRBD1
CDR3aa: CASSLGGGSYNEQFF

v_gene: TRBV2
d_gene: NA
CDR3aa: CARRDVRAADTQYF

v_gene: TRBV18
d_gene: NA
CDR3aa: CASSGQDLTDTQYF

v_gene: TRBV6-5
d_gene: NA
CDR3aa: CASSYSLGSYEQYF

v_gene: TRBV9
d_gene: NA
CDR3aa: CASSVETGDTEAFF

v_gene: TRBV7-9
d_gene: TRBD2
CDR3aa: CASSAGLVYEQYF

v_gene: TRBV6-1
d_gene: TRBD2
CDR3aa: CASSELTSAFTDTQYF

v_gene: TRBV4-2
d_gene: TRBD1
CDR3aa: CASSQEPQGGGSPLHF

v_gene: TRBV30
d_gene: NA
CDR3aa: CAWSGSGPSYEQYF

v_gene: TRBV5-4
d_gene: TRBD1
CDR3aa: CASSVQGVNYEQYF

v_gene: TRBV6-1
d_gene: TRBD1
CDR3aa: CASSGTGEKNIQYF

v_gene: TRBV11-2
d_gene: NA
CDR3aa: CASSLVAGANYGYTF

v_gene: TRBV7-7
d_gene: NA
CDR3aa: CASSLDRVGELFF

v_gene: TRBV19
d_gene: NA
CDR3aa: CASSRIASESRQETQYF

v_gene: TRBV5-1
d_gene: NA
CDR3aa: CASSMSRGGGANVLTF

v_gene: TRBV5-1
d_gene: NA
CDR3aa: CASSFSSVNTEAFF

v_gene: TRBV5-6
d_gene: NA
CDR3aa: CASSLFSDEQFF

v_gene: TRBV18
d_gene: NA
CDR3aa: CASSPPARAYEQYF

v_gene: TRBV7-9
d_gene: TRBD1
CDR3aa: CASSSTGANFYEQYF

v_gene: TRBV29-1
d_gene: NA
CDR3aa: CSVVGQRGYTF

v_gene: TRBV7-3
d_gene: NA
CDR3aa: CASSLNGGGLGETQYF

v_gene: TRBV11-2
d_gene: TRBD2
CDR3aa: CASSLDSVGLGLGTQYF

v_gene: TRBV4-2
d_gene: NA
CDR3aa: CASSQDEGRPQHF

v_gene: TRBV7-7
d_gene: NA
CDR3aa: CASSLAEGVDSPLHF

v_gene: TRBV2
d_gene: TRBD1
CDR3aa: CASSEATGTNYGYTF

v_gene: TRBV6-5
d_gene: TRBD1
CDR3aa: CASSYVQGAYTQYF

v_gene: TRBV19
d_gene: NA
CDR3aa: CASSPDPSTPLHF

v_gene: TRBV5-1
d_gene: NA
CDR3aa: CASSLGYRSNTGELFF

v_gene: TRBV5-1
d_gene: TRBD2
CDR3aa: CASSSKSSGGEADTQYF

v_gene: TRBV7-3
d_gene: TRBD1
CDR3aa: CASSAQTGPGELFF

v_gene: TRBV6-1
d_gene: NA
CDR3aa: CADNRVGDYGYTF

v_gene: TRBV5-1
d_gene: NA
CDR3aa: CASSLNLGPGANVLTF

v_gene: TRBV27
d_gene: TRBD1
CDR3aa: CASSWDRGAETQYF

v_gene: TRBV5-8
d_gene: TRBD1
CDR3aa: CANLRDSNYEQYF

v_gene: TRBV7-3
d_gene: TRBD1
CDR3aa: CASKLTGDYGYTF

v_gene: TRBV29-1
d_gene: TRBD2
CDR3aa: CSVEVTSGFKNYEQYF